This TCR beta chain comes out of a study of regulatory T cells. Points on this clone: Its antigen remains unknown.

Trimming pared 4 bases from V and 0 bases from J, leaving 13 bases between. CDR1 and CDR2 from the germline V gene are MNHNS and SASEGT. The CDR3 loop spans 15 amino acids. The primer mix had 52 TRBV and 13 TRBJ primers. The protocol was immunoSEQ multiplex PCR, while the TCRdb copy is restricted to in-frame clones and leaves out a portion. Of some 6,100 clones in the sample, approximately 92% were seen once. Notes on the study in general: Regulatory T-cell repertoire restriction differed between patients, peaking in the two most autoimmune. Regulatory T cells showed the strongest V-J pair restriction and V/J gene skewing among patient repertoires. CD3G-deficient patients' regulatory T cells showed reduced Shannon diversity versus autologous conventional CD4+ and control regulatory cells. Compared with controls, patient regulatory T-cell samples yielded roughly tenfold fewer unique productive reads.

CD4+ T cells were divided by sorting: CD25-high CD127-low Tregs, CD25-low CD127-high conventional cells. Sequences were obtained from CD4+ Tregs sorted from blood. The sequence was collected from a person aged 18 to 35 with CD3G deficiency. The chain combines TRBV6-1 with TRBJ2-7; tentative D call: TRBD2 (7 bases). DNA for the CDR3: TGTGCCAGCAGTGCACGGGGGGCCCTCTCCTACGAGCAGTACTTC. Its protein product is CASSARGALSYEQYF.